The source of this TCR beta chain is a study of blood T cell repertoires in COVID-19. Trimming cost V 9 bases and J 2 bases; bases outside gene matches: 12. The CDR3 is made up of 15 amino acids. Looked up from germline, CDR1 is WNHNN and CDR2 is SYGVQD (reference sequence). TCRdb's copy holds only in-frame clones and misses some; the assay was immunoSEQ multiplex PCR. This sample has over 200,000 clones, with 86% found just once. This clone appeared a single time. This chain links TRBV10-1 with TRBJ1-2, with 7 bases identical to TRBD1. The specimen was peripheral blood. The TCR comes from a man in his forties or fifties who had recovered from COVID-19. CDR3 sequence: CARDFRSRGNYGYTF. The CDR3, as DNA: TGCGCCAGAGATTTCCGGTCCAGGGGGAACTATGGCTACACCTTC.